This T cell receptor beta chain stems from a study of blood T cell repertoires in COVID-19. Clinical history as reported by participants underpinned cohort assignment. As originally analysed: Scientists estimated how many nucleated cells there were by amplifying reference gene primers. Produced via immunoSEQ multiplex PCR; TCRdb's table is partial and in-frame only. V and J calls and clone size follow that table, whereas D and trimming were derived from the DNA. The sample holds approximately 300,000 clones, roughly 87% seen once. CDR3 length: 15 residues. Trimming pared 1 base from V and 5 bases from J, leaving 14 bases between. Germline CDR1 is SGHVS and CDR2 is FNYEAQ.

Sequenced material: PBMCs or T cells enriched from blood (not recorded which). The TCR sequence derives from a woman aged 25 to 45 who had recovered from COVID-19. The gene calls are TRBV7-6 and TRBJ1-1; D is possibly TRBD1 (5 bases). The CDR3 sequence is CASSLVVGVRTEAFF. The CDR3 DNA reads as TGTGCCAGCAGCTTAGTGGTAGGGGTTCGGACTGAAGCTTTCTTT.